The rows below give T cell receptor beta chains drawn from one sample of a study of quantifying T cell responses using KT2 cells. Using its own MiXCR run on the UMI-ligation and nested PCR reads, TCRdb lists one record per CDR3 protein. Among 45,000 to 65,000 distinct CDR3 sequences, 9% to 15% were seen once, and the ten largest hold about 9%. The sample taken for sequencing was PBMCs spiked with cells of the T cell clone KT2. The receptors shown here come from a human donor. Both conserved end residues are part of each CDR3. The D gene is left open where the match is weak. Clone size is shown for a subset of rows, as once, few, many or a class of expanded clone.

TRBJ1-5 | TRBV28 | - | - | TGTGCCAGCAGGATTAAGAATCAGCCCCAGCATTTT | CASRIKNQPQHF
TRBJ2-1 | TRBV20-1 | TRBD2 | - | TGCAGTGCTAGCGTACCGAGCGGGGGCCCTCCAACATACAATGAGCAGTTCTTC | CSASVPSGGPPTYNEQFF
TRBJ1-4 | TRBV6-5 | - | - | TGTGCCAGCAGTTTAACAACACAGGGTTTAGAAAAACTGTTTTTT | CASSLTTQGLEKLFF
TRBJ2-3 | TRBV7-2 | - | - | TGTGCCAGCAGCCTCAACGGGGGATCGAACACAGATACGCAGTATTTT | CASSLNGGSNTDTQYF
TRBJ1-1 | TRBV20-1 | - | few | TGCAGTGCTCAAGACAGCGGGGGGAGGGCTGAAGCTTTCTTT | CSAQDSGGRAEAFF
TRBJ2-3 | TRBV5-1 | - | - | TGCGCCAGCAGCTTGGGAGGACGCACAGATACGCAGTATTTT | CASSLGGRTDTQYF
TRBJ1-1 | TRBV6-5 | TRBD1 | many | TGTGCCAGCAGTTCGGGACAGGGGTACGAAGCTTTCTTT | CASSSGQGYEAFF
TRBJ2-7 | TRBV4-2 | TRBD1 | few | TGTGCCAGCAGCCCAGGACAGGGTACCTACGAGCAGTACTTC | CASSPGQGTYEQYF
TRBJ1-1 | TRBV7-9 | - | - | TGTGCCAGCAGCTTACCAGTGAACACTGAAGCTTTCTTT | CASSLPVNTEAFF
TRBJ2-1 | TRBV5-4 | - | - | TGTGCCAGCAGCTTGGATTGGGACCGAACCAGGAATGAGCAGTTCTTC | CASSLDWDRTRNEQFF
TRBJ2-5 | TRBV12-3/TRBV12-4 | TRBD2 | few | TGTGCCAGACGACTAGCGGGAGTATGGGAGACCCAGTACTTC | CARRLAGVWETQYF
TRBJ2-1 | TRBV29-1 | - | many | TGCAGCGTTGATCGGGGAGAGAATGAGCAGTTCTTC | CSVDRGENEQFF
TRBJ2-7 | TRBV5-1 | - | few | TGCGCCAGCAGCTTGGCGGGGTTCTCGCACGAGCAGTACTTC | CASSLAGFSHEQYF
TRBJ1-5 | TRBV5-8 | - | few | TGTGCCAGCAGCTTCAAAGGGGATCAGCCCCAGCATTTT | CASSFKGDQPQHF
TRBJ2-3 | TRBV2 | - | many | TGTGCCAGCAGGGCGAGGGGTTCCTCAGATACGCAGTATTTT | CASRARGSSDTQYF
TRBJ1-1 | TRBV5-4 | TRBD1 | once | TGTGCCAGCAGCCAACGGACAGGGCTGGGTGAAGTTTTCTTT | CASSQRTGLGEVFF
TRBJ1-2 | TRBV7-9 | TRBD1 | - | TGTGCCAGCAAACTCGAGGGACAGGAAGATGGCTACACCTTC | CASKLEGQEDGYTF
TRBJ2-1 | TRBV10-1 | TRBD2 | - | TGCGCCAGCAGTGAGTCGGGACTAGGGAGGAATGAGCAGTTCTTC | CASSESGLGRNEQFF
TRBJ2-1 | TRBV6-5 | - | - | TGTGCCAGCAGTTTAGGGGGGTCTTCCCCCAACAATGAGCAGTTCTTC | CASSLGGSSPNNEQFF
TRBJ1-5 | TRBV12-3/TRBV12-4 | TRBD1 | few | TGTGCCAGCAGGGCTACAGGGGGGGGCAATCAGCCCCAGCATTTT | CASRATGGGNQPQHF
TRBJ2-3 | TRBV29-1 | TRBD2 | - | TGCAGCGTTGAATCCGGGAGGGCCGGAGATACGCAGTATTTT | CSVESGRAGDTQYF
TRBJ1-4 | TRBV18 | - | many | TGTGCCAGCTCCACCTCAAGGGGAGGAGGTGAAAAACTGTTTTTT | CASSTSRGGGEKLFF
TRBJ1-1 | TRBV20-1 | - | many | TGCAGTGCTCGTTTTGGCACTGAAGCTTTCTTT | CSARFGTEAFF
TRBJ2-7 | TRBV18 | - | many | TGTGCCAGCTCACCGCCGGGCCCTGGGGACGAGCAGTACTTC | CASSPPGPGDEQYF
TRBJ2-3 | TRBV10-3 | - | - | TGTGCCATCAGTTCTCTCATGGGCGGGCGTTGGTATTTT | CAISSLMGGRWYF
TRBJ1-5 | TRBV29-1 | - | few | TGCAGCGTGGCGGGGGGGGCTGGCAATCAGCCCCAGCATTTT | CSVAGGAGNQPQHF
TRBJ2-7 | TRBV5-1 | TRBD1 | - | TGCGCCAGCAGCTTAAGTCAGGGGGTGGTCTACGAGCAGTACTTC | CASSLSQGVVYEQYF
TRBJ2-1 | TRBV29-1 | - | few | TGCAGCGTTGTCCTTCTTATAGGCTCCTACAATGAGCAGTTCTTC | CSVVLLIGSYNEQFF
TRBJ2-3 | TRBV7-8 | TRBD1 | few | TGTGCCAGCAGCTTGGGCCGGGACAGGGGTCTGGATACGCAGTATTTT | CASSLGRDRGLDTQYF
TRBJ2-7 | TRBV12-3/TRBV12-4 | - | - | TGTGCCAGCAGACTATTCTCCGAGCAGTACTTC | CASRLFSEQYF
TRBJ2-1 | TRBV15 | TRBD2 | few | TGTGCCACCAGCAGAGTGGGACTAGCGGGAGTTAGCTACAATGAGCAGTTCTTC | CATSRVGLAGVSYNEQFF
TRBJ1-2 | TRBV25-1 | TRBD1 | few | TGTGCCAGCAGTGCCCGACAGGGTCCCTACTATGGCTACACCTTC | CASSARQGPYYGYTF
TRBJ2-5 | TRBV2 | TRBD1 | - | TGTGCCAGCTTGGGCAGGGGGCAAGAGACCCAGTACTTC | CASLGRGQETQYF
TRBJ2-1 | TRBV2 | TRBD2 | few | TGTGCCAGCACCGGTAGTGGCCTAGCGGGGTGGAATGAGCAGTTCTTC | CASTGSGLAGWNEQFF
TRBJ2-3 | TRBV4-3 | TRBD2 | - | TGCGCCAGCAGCCCGTCGGGACTAGCTTCTTATACGCAGTATTTT | CASSPSGLASYTQYF
TRBJ1-1 | TRBV6-5 | TRBD1 | few | TGTGCCAGCAGTTCCAACAGGGGCCAAGCTTTCTTT | CASSSNRGQAFF
TRBJ1-1 | TRBV2 | - | - | TGTGCCAGCATTCCTCAGACGATTAACACTGAAGCTTTCTTT | CASIPQTINTEAFF
TRBJ2-1 | TRBV29-1 | TRBD2 | few | TGCAGCGTTGAAGACTGGGGGAGCGGGGGGGCCTGGGATGAGCAGTTCTTC | CSVEDWGSGGAWDEQFF
TRBJ2-7 | TRBV27 | - | - | TGTGCCAGCAGTCCCTACTACTCCTACGAGCAGTACTTC | CASSPYYSYEQYF
TRBJ2-2 | TRBV6-5 | - | - | TGTGCCAGCACCTTCGATCTGGGGGCCGGGGAGCTGTTTTTT | CASTFDLGAGELFF
TRBJ2-7 | TRBV4-1 | TRBD2 | - | TGCGCCAGCAGCCAAGTACCGTCCGGGACTAGCTCCTACGAGCAGTACTTC | CASSQVPSGTSSYEQYF
TRBJ1-1 | TRBV6-6 | - | - | TGTGCCAGCAGTTCCAGGGAGAACACTGAAGCTTTCTTT | CASSSRENTEAFF
TRBJ1-1 | TRBV27 | - | - | TGTGCCAGCAGTCCGCCGACCTCTCGACTTGGTGAAGCTTTCTTT | CASSPPTSRLGEAFF
TRBJ2-7 | TRBV3-1 | TRBD2 | many | TGTGCCAGCAGCCAGTATCGTCGTGGGGCTAGCGGGAGGCCATCCGGCTCCTACGAGCAGTACTTC | CASSQYRRGASGRPSGSYEQYF
TRBJ2-3 | TRBV5-1 | TRBD1 | few | TGCGCCAGCGGACAGGCGACAGATACGCAGTATTTT | CASGQATDTQYF
TRBJ1-2 | TRBV6-5 | - | - | TGTGCCAGCAGTTATACGGTATCGACAGGATCTAACTATGGCTACACCTTC | CASSYTVSTGSNYGYTF
TRBJ2-7 | TRBV21-1 | - | many | TGTGCCAGCAGCACGGAGACTAGCGGGAGGCCGTGCTACGAGCAGTACTTC | CASSTETSGRPCYEQYF
TRBJ2-1 | TRBV5-1 | TRBD1 | - | TGCGCCAGCAGCTTGGCGGGACAGGGGGCTATCGATGAGCAGTTCTTC | CASSLAGQGAIDEQFF
TRBJ2-7 | TRBV4-2 | TRBD2 | many | TGTGCCAGCAGCCAAGAAACTAGCGACAGCTCCTACGAGCAGTACTTC | CASSQETSDSSYEQYF
TRBJ2-3 | TRBV11-2 | - | few | TGTGCCAGCAGCCTCGGGCCAGGGACGAATACGCAGTATTTT | CASSLGPGTNTQYF
TRBJ2-7 | TRBV15 | TRBD2 | few | TGTGCCACCAGCAGAGATTTATGGGGACTAGCGGATTCCTACGAGCAGTACTTC | CATSRDLWGLADSYEQYF
TRBJ2-2 | TRBV27 | TRBD2 | - | TGTGCCAGCAGTTTGGCGGGGGGCTTTTATGCCGGGGAGCTGTTTTTT | CASSLAGGFYAGELFF
TRBJ2-1 | TRBV5-1 | - | many | TGCGCCAGCAGCTTGGCCCCCCCGACAGGCTACAATGAGCAGTTCTTC | CASSLAPPTGYNEQFF